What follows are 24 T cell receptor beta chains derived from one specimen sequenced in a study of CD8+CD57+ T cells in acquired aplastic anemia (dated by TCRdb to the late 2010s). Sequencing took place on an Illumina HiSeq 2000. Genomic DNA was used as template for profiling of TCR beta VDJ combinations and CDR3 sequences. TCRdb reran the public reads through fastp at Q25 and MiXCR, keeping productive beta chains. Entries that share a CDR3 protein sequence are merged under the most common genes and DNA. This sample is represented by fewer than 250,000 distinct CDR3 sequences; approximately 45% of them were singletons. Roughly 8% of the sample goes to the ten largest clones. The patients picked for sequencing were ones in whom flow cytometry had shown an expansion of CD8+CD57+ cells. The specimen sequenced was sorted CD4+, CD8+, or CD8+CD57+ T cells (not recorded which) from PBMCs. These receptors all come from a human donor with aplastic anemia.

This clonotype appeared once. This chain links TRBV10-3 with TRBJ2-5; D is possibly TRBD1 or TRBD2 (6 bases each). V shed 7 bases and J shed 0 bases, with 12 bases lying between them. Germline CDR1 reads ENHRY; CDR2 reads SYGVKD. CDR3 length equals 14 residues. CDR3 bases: TGTGCCATCAAAGGGGGGTCGTACCAAGAGACCCAGTACTTC. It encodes CAIKGGSYQETQYF.

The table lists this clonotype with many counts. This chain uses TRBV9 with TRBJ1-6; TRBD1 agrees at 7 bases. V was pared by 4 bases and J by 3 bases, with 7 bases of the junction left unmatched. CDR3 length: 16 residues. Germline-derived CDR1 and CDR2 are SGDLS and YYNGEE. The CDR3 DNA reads TGTGCCAGCAGCCAAGGACAGGACTACTATAATTCACCCCTCCACTTT. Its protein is CASSQGQDYYNSPLHF.

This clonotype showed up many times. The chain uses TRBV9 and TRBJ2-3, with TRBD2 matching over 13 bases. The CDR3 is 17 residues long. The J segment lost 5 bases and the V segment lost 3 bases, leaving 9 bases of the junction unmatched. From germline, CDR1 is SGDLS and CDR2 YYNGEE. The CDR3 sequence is CASSEGTSGVRRDTQYF. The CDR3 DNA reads TGTGCCAGCAGCGAAGGGACTAGCGGGGTGAGAAGAGATACGCAGTATTTT.

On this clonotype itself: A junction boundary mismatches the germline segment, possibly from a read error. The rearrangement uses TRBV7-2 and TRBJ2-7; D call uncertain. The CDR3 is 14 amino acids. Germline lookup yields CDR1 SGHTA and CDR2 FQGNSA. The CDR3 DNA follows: TGTGCTAGCAGCAATCCCAGAAGGACCTACGAGCAGTACTTC. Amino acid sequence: CASSNPRRTYEQYF.

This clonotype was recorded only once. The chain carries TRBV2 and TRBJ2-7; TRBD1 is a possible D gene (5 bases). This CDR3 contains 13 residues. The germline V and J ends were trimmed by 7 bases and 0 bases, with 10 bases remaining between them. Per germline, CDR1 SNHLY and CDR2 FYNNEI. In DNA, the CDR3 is TGTGCCAGCATGAGGACATCCTCCTACGAGCAGTACTTC. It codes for CASMRTSSYEQYF.

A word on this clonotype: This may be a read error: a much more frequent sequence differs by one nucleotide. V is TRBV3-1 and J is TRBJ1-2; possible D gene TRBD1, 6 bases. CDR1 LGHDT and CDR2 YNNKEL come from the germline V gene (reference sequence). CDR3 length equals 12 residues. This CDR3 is CASSQVTGGCTF. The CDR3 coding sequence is TGTGCCAGCAGCCAAGTGACAGGTGGCTGCACCTTC. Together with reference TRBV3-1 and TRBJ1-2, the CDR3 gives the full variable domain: DTAVSQTPKYLVTQMGNDKSIKCEQNLGHDTMYWYKQDSKKFLKIMFSYNNKELIINETVPNRFSPKSPDKAHLNLHINSLELGDSAVYFCASSQVTGGCTFGSGTRLTVV.

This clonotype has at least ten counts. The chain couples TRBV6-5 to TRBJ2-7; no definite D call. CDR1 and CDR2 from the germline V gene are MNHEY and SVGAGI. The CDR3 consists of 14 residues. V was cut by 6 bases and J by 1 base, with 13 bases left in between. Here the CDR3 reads CASRPSQRSYEQYF. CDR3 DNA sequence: TGTGCCAGCAGGCCGTCCCAAAGGTCCTACGAGCAGTACTTC.

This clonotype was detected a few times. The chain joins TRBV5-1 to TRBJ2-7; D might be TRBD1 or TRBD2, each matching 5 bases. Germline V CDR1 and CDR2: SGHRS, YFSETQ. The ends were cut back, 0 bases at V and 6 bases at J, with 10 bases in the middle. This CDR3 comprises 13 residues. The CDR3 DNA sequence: TGCGCCAGCAGCTTGGATTCGGGACGCGAGCAGTACTTC. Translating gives CASSLDSGREQYF.

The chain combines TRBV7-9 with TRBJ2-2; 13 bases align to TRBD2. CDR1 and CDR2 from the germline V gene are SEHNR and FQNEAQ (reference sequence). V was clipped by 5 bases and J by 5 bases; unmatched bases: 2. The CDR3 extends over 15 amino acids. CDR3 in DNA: TGTGCCAGCAGCGGACTAGCGGGAGAGACCGGGGAGCTGTTTTTT. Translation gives CASSGLAGETGELFF.

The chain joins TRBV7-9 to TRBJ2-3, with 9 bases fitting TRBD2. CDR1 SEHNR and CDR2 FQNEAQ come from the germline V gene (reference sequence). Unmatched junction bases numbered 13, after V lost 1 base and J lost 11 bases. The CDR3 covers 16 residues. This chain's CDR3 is CASSLGGGGRANEQYF. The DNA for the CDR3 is TGTGCCAGCAGCTTAGGGGGCGGCGGGAGGGCAAATGAGCAGTATTTT.

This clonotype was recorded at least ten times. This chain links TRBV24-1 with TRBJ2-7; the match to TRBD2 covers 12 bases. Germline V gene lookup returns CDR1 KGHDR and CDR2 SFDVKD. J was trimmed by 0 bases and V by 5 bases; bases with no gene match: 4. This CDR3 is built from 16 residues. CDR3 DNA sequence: TGTGCCACCAGTGGTGGACTAGCGGGGAACTCCTACGAGCAGTACTTC. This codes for CATSGGLAGNSYEQYF.

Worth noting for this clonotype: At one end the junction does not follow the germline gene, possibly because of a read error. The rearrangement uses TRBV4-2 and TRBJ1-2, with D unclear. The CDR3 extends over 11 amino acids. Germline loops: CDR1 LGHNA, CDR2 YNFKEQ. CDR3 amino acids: CASSRNYCYTF. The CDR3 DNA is TGTGCCAGCAGCCGAAACTATTGCTACACCTTC.

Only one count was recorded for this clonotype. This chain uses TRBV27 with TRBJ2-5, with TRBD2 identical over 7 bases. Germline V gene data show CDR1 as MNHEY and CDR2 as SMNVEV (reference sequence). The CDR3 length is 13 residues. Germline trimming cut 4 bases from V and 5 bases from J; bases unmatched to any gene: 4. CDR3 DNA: TGTGCCAGCAGTTCGTCCGGGAGGGAGACCCAGTACTTC. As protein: CASSSSGRETQYF.

CDR3 amino acids: CASGQGARQPQHF. CDR3 DNA: TGCGCCAGCGGACAGGGGGCTAGGCAGCCCCAGCATTTT. V is TRBV10-1 and J is TRBJ1-5; 11 bases agree with TRBD1. Germline assignment: CDR1 WNHNN and CDR2 SYGVQD (reference sequence). Unmatched junction bases numbered 4, after V lost 8 bases and J lost 7 bases. The CDR3 contains 13 residues.

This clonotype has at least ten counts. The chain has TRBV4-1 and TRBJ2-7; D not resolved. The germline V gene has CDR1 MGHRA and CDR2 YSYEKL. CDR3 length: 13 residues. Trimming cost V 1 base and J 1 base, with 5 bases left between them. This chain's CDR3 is CASSQGLSYEQYF. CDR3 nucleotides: TGCGCCAGCAGCCAAGGACTTTCCTACGAGCAGTACTTC.

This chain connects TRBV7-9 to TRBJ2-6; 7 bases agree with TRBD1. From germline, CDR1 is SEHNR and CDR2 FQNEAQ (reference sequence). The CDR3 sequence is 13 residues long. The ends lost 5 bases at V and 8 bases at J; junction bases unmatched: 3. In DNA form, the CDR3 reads TGTGCCAGCAGCGCGACAGGGTCCAACGTCCTGACTTTC. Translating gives CASSATGSNVLTF.

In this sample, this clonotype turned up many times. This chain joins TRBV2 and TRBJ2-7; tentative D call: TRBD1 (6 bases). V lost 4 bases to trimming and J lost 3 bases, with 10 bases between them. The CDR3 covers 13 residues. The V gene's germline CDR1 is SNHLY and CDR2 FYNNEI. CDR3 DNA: TGTGCCAGCAGTGCGGGACAAAACTACGAGCAGTACTTC. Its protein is CASSAGQNYEQYF.

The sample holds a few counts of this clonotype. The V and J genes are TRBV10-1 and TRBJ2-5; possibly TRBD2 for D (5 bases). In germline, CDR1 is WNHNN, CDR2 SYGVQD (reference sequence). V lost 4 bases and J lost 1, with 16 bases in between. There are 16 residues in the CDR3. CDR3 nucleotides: TGCGCCAGCAGTGCTAGAGACGGAGGTATCCAAGAGACCCAGTACTTC. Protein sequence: CASSARDGGIQETQYF.

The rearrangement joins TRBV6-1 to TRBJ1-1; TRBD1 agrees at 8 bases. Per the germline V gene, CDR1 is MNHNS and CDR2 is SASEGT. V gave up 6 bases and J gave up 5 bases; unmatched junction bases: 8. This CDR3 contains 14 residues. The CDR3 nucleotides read TGTGCCAGCAGATTCGGGACAGGAGATACTGAAGCTTTCTTT. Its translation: CASRFGTGDTEAFF.

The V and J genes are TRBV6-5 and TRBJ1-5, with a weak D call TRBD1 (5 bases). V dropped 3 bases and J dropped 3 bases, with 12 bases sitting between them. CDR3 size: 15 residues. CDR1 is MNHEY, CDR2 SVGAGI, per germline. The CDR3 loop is CASSYGVGDNQPQHF. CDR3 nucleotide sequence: TGTGCCAGCAGTTATGGCGTAGGGGACAATCAGCCCCAGCATTTT.

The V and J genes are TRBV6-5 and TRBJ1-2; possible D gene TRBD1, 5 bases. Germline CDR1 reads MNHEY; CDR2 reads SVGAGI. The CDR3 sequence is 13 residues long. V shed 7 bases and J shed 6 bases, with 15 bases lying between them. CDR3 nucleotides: TGTGCCAGCAAAAAAACAGGATCGCATGGCTACACCTTC. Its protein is CASKKTGSHGYTF.

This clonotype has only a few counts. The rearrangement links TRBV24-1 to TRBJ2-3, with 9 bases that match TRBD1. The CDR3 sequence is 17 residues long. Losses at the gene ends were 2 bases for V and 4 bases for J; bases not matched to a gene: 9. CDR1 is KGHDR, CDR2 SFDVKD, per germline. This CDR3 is CATSDSGTGSFSDTQYF. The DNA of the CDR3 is TGTGCCACCAGTGATTCTGGGACAGGGAGTTTTTCAGATACGCAGTATTTT.

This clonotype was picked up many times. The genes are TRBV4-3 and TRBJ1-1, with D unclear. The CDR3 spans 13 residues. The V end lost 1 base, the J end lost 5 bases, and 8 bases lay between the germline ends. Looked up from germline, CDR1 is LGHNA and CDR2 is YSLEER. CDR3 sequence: CASSQVDGTEAFF. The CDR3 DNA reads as TGCGCCAGCAGCCAAGTTGACGGAACTGAAGCTTTCTTT.

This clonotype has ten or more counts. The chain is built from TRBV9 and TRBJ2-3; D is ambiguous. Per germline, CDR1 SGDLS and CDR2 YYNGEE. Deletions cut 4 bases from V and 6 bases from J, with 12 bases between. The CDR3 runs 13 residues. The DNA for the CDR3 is TGTGCCAGCAGCCCCCTCAGTTCGGATACGCAGTATTTT. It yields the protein CASSPLSSDTQYF.